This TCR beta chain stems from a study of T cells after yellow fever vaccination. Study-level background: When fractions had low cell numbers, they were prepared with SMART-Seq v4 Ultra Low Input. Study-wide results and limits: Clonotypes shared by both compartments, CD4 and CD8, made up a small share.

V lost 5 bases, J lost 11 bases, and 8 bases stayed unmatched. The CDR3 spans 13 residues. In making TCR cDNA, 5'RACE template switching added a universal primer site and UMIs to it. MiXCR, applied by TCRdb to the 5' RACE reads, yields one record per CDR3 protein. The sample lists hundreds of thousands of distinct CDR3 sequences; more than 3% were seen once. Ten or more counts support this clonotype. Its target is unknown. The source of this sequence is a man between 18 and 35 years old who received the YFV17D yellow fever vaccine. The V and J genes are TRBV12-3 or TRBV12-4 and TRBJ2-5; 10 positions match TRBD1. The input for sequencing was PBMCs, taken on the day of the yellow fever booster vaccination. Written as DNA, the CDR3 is TGTGCCAGCAGTCGGACAGGGGGTAAAGTTCAGTACTTC. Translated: CASSRTGGKVQYF.